The sequence of this TCR beta chain was determined in a study of CD8 T cells in ankylosing spondylitis. Study conclusions and caveats: Apparently characteristic of ankylosing spondylitis blood was a TCR beta motif (about 8 highly homologous variants).

TCRdb re-derived calls from the 5' RACE reads in MiXCR, one entry per CDR3 protein. The data show 350,000 or so distinct CDR3 sequences, roughly 11% seen once. CDR1 MDHEN and CDR2 SYDVKM come from the germline V gene. With 6 bases removed from V and 1 base from J, the gap between germline ends came to 9 bases. This CDR3 has 14 residues. This clonotype was seen repeatedly, ten times or more. The target antigen is unknown. V usage is TRBV28 and J usage is TRBJ2-2; no definite D call. The sequence was obtained from a female donor with ankylosing spondylitis or in good health (not recorded which). Material: blood, either unsorted or a sorted T cell fraction (not recorded which). The CDR3 nucleotides are TGTGCCAGCAGGCGGCCGGTGAACACCGGGGAGCTGTTTTTT. Its translation is CASRRPVNTGELFF.